What follows are 23 T cell receptor beta chains derived from one specimen sequenced in a study of T-cell reconstitution after alpha-beta-depleted transplantation in children. TCRbeta library preparation incorporated unique molecular identifiers. TCRdb analysed the PCR reads with MiXCR anew, one entry per CDR3 protein. Among around 140,000 distinct CDR3 sequences listed, 7.5% to 9% were seen once. The sequencing used PBMCs, mostly from graft donor cells, collected 180 days after TCRalphabeta/CD19-depleted stem cell transplant. These receptors all stem from a female patient between 2 and 15 years old who had a stem cell transplant for congenital amegakaryocytic thrombocytopenia, so the T cells may come from the graft donor.

This clonotype was picked up many times. The genes are TRBV28 and TRBJ2-2; the D gene could be TRBD1 or TRBD2 (6 bases each). The CDR3 runs 13 residues. V lost 7 bases and J lost 4, with 10 bases in between. CDR1 and CDR2 from the germline V gene are MDHEN and SYDVKM. The CDR3 sequence is CASTGAPTGELFF. The CDR3 DNA reads TGTGCCAGCACGGGGGCTCCCACCGGGGAGCTGTTTTTT. Full variable domain (outside the CDR3, taken from reference TRBV28 and TRBJ2-2): DVKVTQSSRYLVKRTGEKVFLECVQDMDHENMFWYRQDPGLGLRLIYFSYDVKMKEKGDIPEGYSVSREKKERFSLILESASTNQTSMYLCASTGAPTGELFFGEGSRLTVL.

This clonotype was detected many times. This sequence joins TRBV6-1 and TRBJ1-1, with a possible D match to TRBD1 (6 bases). The CDR3 has 15 amino acids. The germline gives CDR1 MNHNS, CDR2 SASEGT. V dropped 6 bases and J dropped 1 base, with 15 bases sitting between them. The CDR3 reads CASRGGDRRNTEAFF. For the CDR3, the DNA is TGTGCCAGCAGAGGGGGAGACAGAAGGAACACTGAAGCTTTCTTT.

There are many counts of this clonotype. The chain carries TRBV20-1 and TRBJ2-1; possibly TRBD1 for D (7 bases). This CDR3 contains 14 residues. CDR1 is DFQATT, CDR2 SNEGSKA, per germline (reference sequence). Trimming left V 6 bases short and J 8 bases short, with 20 bases between. This CDR3 reads CSALGGTAFYEQFF. The CDR3 DNA follows: TGCAGTGCGCTGGGCGGGACAGCTTTTTATGAGCAGTTCTTC.

This clonotype was found many times. J is TRBJ1-5 and V is TRBV28; D gene unclear. The CDR3 is 17 amino acids. The V end was cut by 0 bases, the J end by 0 bases, with 12 bases between. The germline V gene has CDR1 MDHEN and CDR2 SYDVKM. The CDR3 region has the DNA TGTGCCAGCAGTTTATGGAAACGCTCAATTAGCAATCAGCCCCAGCATTTT. It translates to CASSLWKRSISNQPQHF.

There are many counts of this clonotype. J is TRBJ2-1 and V is TRBV20-1; D ambiguous. CDR3 length equals 13 residues. Germline V gene data show CDR1 as DFQATT and CDR2 as SNEGSKA (reference sequence). The germline V and J ends were trimmed by 1 base and 5 bases, with 9 bases remaining between them. CDR3 protein: CSARGTVHNEQFF. CDR3 in DNA: TGCAGTGCTAGAGGTACAGTTCACAATGAGCAGTTCTTC.

The V call is TRBV30, the J call TRBJ2-3; D is undetermined. CDR1 is GTSNPN, CDR2 SVGIG, per germline (reference sequence). Trimming left V 1 base short and J 2 bases short, with 16 bases between. The length of the CDR3 is 16 residues. CDR3 loop: CAWSDSQRPSTDTQYF. CDR3 nucleotide sequence: TGTGCCTGGAGTGATAGCCAGCGACCCTCCACAGATACGCAGTATTTT.

This clonotype was counted at least ten times. The V call is TRBV7-8, the J call TRBJ1-4, with D uncertain. The CDR3 runs 13 residues. Trimming took 5 bases from V and 8 from J, leaving 12 bases between them. The germline V gene encodes CDR1 SGHVS and CDR2 FQNEAQ. The CDR3 nucleotides are TGTGCCAGCAGCCCCGGGCCTTTCGAAAAACTGTTTTTT. It yields the protein CASSPGPFEKLFF.

The chain carries TRBV5-1 and TRBJ2-1; 10 bases are shared with TRBD2. Germline CDR1 and CDR2: SGHRS and YFSETQ. The J segment lost 15 bases and the V segment lost 4 bases, leaving 16 bases of the junction unmatched. The CDR3 is 15 residues long. The CDR3 here is CASSGGDALAGERFF. The CDR3 DNA sequence: TGCGCCAGCAGCGGAGGGGATGCTCTAGCGGGAGAGAGGTTCTTC.

This clonotype was counted ten times or more. The rearrangement joins TRBV18 to TRBJ2-7, with D perhaps matching TRBD1 (6 bases). The CDR3 covers 16 residues. With 2 bases removed from V and 1 base from J, the gap between germline ends came to 15 bases. Per germline, CDR1 KGHSH and CDR2 LQKENI. DNA for the CDR3: TGTGCCAGCTCACCATCGGGTACAGGGATGTCCTACGAGCAGTACTTC. This gives the protein CASSPSGTGMSYEQYF.

This rearrangement joins TRBV20-1 to TRBJ2-6, with 9 bases identical to TRBD2. Germline CDR1 is DFQATT and CDR2 is SNEGSKA (reference sequence). This CDR3 is 18 amino acids long. J lost 2 bases, V lost 1 base, and 9 bases had no gene match. The CDR3 coding sequence is TGCAGTGCTAGAGCCCCACGTAGCGGGAGTACTGGGGCCAACGTCCTGACTTTC. Amino acids: CSARAPRSGSTGANVLTF.

The chain is built from TRBV5-5 and TRBJ1-2; D is perhaps TRBD1 (5 bases). In germline, CDR1 is SGHKS, CDR2 YYEKEE (reference sequence). The ends were cut back, 0 bases at V and 4 bases at J, with 7 bases in the middle. The CDR3 has 13 amino acids. CDR3 loop: CASSLVRAYGYTF. For the CDR3, the DNA is TGTGCCAGCAGCTTGGTCAGGGCCTATGGCTACACCTTC. Supplemented by reference TRBV5-5 and TRBJ1-2, the full variable domain reads DAGVTQSPTHLIKTRGQQVTLRCSPISGHKSVSWYQQVLGQGPQFIFQYYEKEERGRGNFPDRFSARQFPNYSSELNVNALLLGDSALYLCASSLVRAYGYTFGSGTRLTVV.

This clonotype was counted at least ten times. The V and J genes are TRBV20-1 and TRBJ1-1; D is unresolved. Germline values: CDR1 DFQATT, CDR2 SNEGSKA (reference sequence). Deletions cut 0 bases from V and 10 bases from J, with 12 bases between. The CDR3 runs to 12 residues. This CDR3 reads CSARDPGERAFF. The CDR3 DNA reads TGCAGTGCTAGAGACCCGGGAGAGAGAGCTTTCTTT.

V gene TRBV7-2 combines with J gene TRBJ1-1; 7 nucleotides agree with TRBD1. Germline V CDR1 and CDR2: SGHTA, FQGNSA. The CDR3 sequence is 14 residues long. With 1 base clipped from V and 6 bases from J, the junction kept 5 bases outside the gene matches. CDR3: CASSLVNRGAEAFF. CDR3 DNA sequence: TGTGCCAGCAGCTTAGTAAACAGGGGCGCTGAAGCTTTCTTT.

This clonotype was counted ten times or more. This chain joins TRBV5-5 and TRBJ2-1, with D unclear. Trimming cost V 4 bases and J 5 bases, with 7 bases left between them. CDR1 is SGHKS and CDR2 is YYEKEE in the germline V gene (reference sequence). The CDR3 consists of 12 residues. The DNA for the CDR3 is TGTGCCAGCAGCGTCATAAACAATGAGCAGTTCTTC. It encodes CASSVINNEQFF.

A few counts support this clonotype. V usage is TRBV2 and J usage is TRBJ2-7; tentatively, D is TRBD1 (6 bases). Germline-derived CDR1 and CDR2 are SNHLY and FYNNEI. Trimming removed 6 bases from V and 5 bases from J, with 17 bases in between. This CDR3 has 14 amino acids. CDR3 residues: CASRTLRGSDEQYF. The CDR3 DNA sequence: TGTGCCAGCAGAACCCTCAGGGGCTCTGACGAGCAGTACTTC.

This clonotype was counted ten times or more. This chain joins TRBV5-1 and TRBJ2-7; TRBD2 aligns across 11 bases. CDR3 length equals 15 residues. V dropped 4 bases and J dropped 6; count of bases not matched to a gene: 9. Germline V lookup: CDR1 SGHRS, CDR2 YFSETQ. In nucleotides, the CDR3 is TGCGCCAGCAGCGTACTAGCGGGAGTACCGGGCGAGCAGTACTTC. Translated: CASSVLAGVPGEQYF.

The chain recombines TRBV20-1 with TRBJ2-1; D gene ambiguous. The CDR3 spans 13 residues. Per germline, CDR1 DFQATT and CDR2 SNEGSKA (reference sequence). V shed 0 bases and J shed 10 bases, with 13 bases lying between them. The DNA for the CDR3 is TGCAGTGCTAGAGATTCTACGACCTGGGAGCAGTTCTTC. Protein sequence: CSARDSTTWEQFF.

This clonotype was seen at least ten times. The J gene is TRBJ2-2, the V gene TRBV12-3 or TRBV12-4; D is perhaps TRBD1 (5 bases). V lost 1 base and J 4 bases, leaving 7 bases between the germline ends. This CDR3 contains 14 residues. CDR3 loop: CASSLVRGTGELFF. In DNA, the CDR3 is TGTGCCAGCAGTTTAGTTAGGGGCACCGGGGAGCTGTTTTTT.

This clonotype was found many times. V gene TRBV5-4 combines with J gene TRBJ2-7; 12 nucleotides align to TRBD1. This CDR3 has 19 amino acids. Trimming removed 1 base from V and 0 bases from J; junction bases left unmatched: 11. Germline values: CDR1 SGHNT, CDR2 YYREEE (reference sequence). DNA for the CDR3: TGTGCCAGCAGCTTGTTGGGGACAGGGGGCTATGGTAACTCCTACGAGCAGTACTTC. As protein: CASSLLGTGGYGNSYEQYF.

This clonotype has only a few counts. V usage is TRBV28 and J usage is TRBJ1-4; the D gene is possibly TRBD1 (5 bases). Germline CDR1 MDHEN, CDR2 SYDVKM. Trimming took off 1 base at V and 8 bases at J, with 17 bases between the two ends. The CDR3 has 16 residues. The CDR3, as DNA: TGTGCCAGCAGTTTATATTCCCCGGGGGAAGGGGAAAAACTGTTTTTT. Its protein product is CASSLYSPGEGEKLFF.

This clonotype was detected only a few times. The rearrangement joins TRBV12-3 or TRBV12-4 to TRBJ2-5, with TRBD1 matching 7 bases. V gave up 3 bases and J gave up 3 bases; unmatched junction bases: 4. The CDR3 length is 14 residues. The CDR3 protein is CASSFLTGEETQYF. CDR3 nucleotide sequence: TGTGCCAGCAGTTTCCTTACAGGGGAAGAGACCCAGTACTTC.

In this sample, this clonotype turned up many times. The chain couples TRBV5-6 to TRBJ2-2; D gene uncertain. V lost 0 bases and J lost 3, with 9 bases in between. This CDR3 has 15 residues. CDR1 and CDR2 from the germline V gene are SGHDT and YYEEEE. This CDR3 reads CASSLVSYDTGELFF. As DNA, the CDR3 is TGTGCCAGCAGCTTGGTCAGTTATGACACCGGGGAGCTGTTTTTT.

This clonotype appeared a few times. The V call is TRBV5-5, the J call TRBJ2-1; 12 bases line up with TRBD2. The CDR3 length is 15 residues. Trimming removed 2 bases from V and 9 bases from J; junction bases left unmatched: 6. Germline V lookup: CDR1 SGHKS, CDR2 YYEKEE (reference sequence). The CDR3 protein is CASSFGLAGGREQFF. CDR3 nucleotides: TGTGCCAGCAGCTTTGGTCTAGCGGGGGGGCGTGAGCAGTTCTTC.